Described below is a single TCR beta chain sequence and its context. Its antigen is undetermined. This CDR3 has 11 residues. Some clones are missing from TCRdb's copy, which holds only in-frame ones; the method was immunoSEQ multiplex PCR. Of about 110,000 clones in the sample, approximately 90% are singletons; the top ten hold approximately 3%. The sample belongs to a study of T cell responses to AZD1222 COVID-19 vaccine. Study outcomes and limitations: Repertoire collection took place solely once the T cell response had peaked. White British ancestry dominated among donors, who included more females, and clonal diversity was possibly underestimated. Among those given AZD1222, only 6 or 7 were seropositive at baseline.

The chain carries TRBV7-5 and TRBJ1-2. TRBV7-5 is labeled a pseudogene. Specimen: peripheral blood, collected on day 0 of MenACWY control vaccination. The clonotype originates from an adult in good health. The DNA of the CDR3 is TGTGCCAGAAGGATTTTGGGTGGCTACACCTTC. Translation: CARRILGGYTF.